This section outlines one T cell receptor beta chain sequence together with its context. This sample is part of a study of graft-versus-host responses after intestinal transplantation. Produced via immunoSEQ multiplex PCR; TCRdb's table is partial and in-frame only. This sample yields about 25,000 clones, of which around 40% are seen a single time; roughly 0.65% belongs to the top ten. The V gene end was trimmed by 3 bases and the J gene end by 2 bases; junction bases not matched to a gene: 5. The germline V gene encodes CDR1 SGHAT and CDR2 FQNNGV. The CDR3 is 15 amino acids. This TCR was sampled from a human patient who received an intestinal transplant. V and J are TRBV11-2 and TRBJ2-7, with 9 nucleotides matching TRBD2. The sample here was alloreactive CD4+ T cells from a mixed lymphocyte reaction culture, taken before intestinal transplant. Regarding subset: CFSE-low proliferating T cells sorted from approximately six-day pre-transplant mixed lymphocyte reaction (GvH or HvG direction). The CDR3 loop is CASSFTSGLPYEQYF. The CDR3 DNA follows: TGTGCCAGCAGCTTCACTAGCGGGCTTCCCTACGAGCAGTACTTC. Full variable domain (rest looked up from reference TRBV11-2 and TRBJ2-7): EAGVAQSPRYKIIEKRQSVAFWCNPISGHATLYWYQQILGQGPKLLIQFQNNGVVDDSQLPKDRFSAERLKGVDSTLKIQPAKLEDSAVYLCASSFTSGLPYEQYFGPGTRLTVT.